The 9 T cell receptor beta chains below all came from one sample that was sequenced in a study of blood T cell repertoires in COVID-19. Sequencing was performed with immunoSEQ multiplex PCR; in TCRdb, only in-frame clones are kept and a portion is missing. The sample includes fewer than 450,000 clones, 90% of them seen just once. Sequenced: PBMCs or T cells enriched from blood (not recorded which). The receptor set was obtained from a man aged 18 to 29 who had recovered from COVID-19.

The chain is built from TRBV27 and TRBJ1-5; D may be TRBD1 (5 bases). The V end lost 6 bases, the J end lost 5 bases, and 11 bases lay between the germline ends. Germline V gene data show CDR1 as MNHEY and CDR2 as SMNVEV (reference sequence). This CDR3 spans 13 amino acids. CDR3 nucleotide sequence: TGTGCCAGCAGAATAGACAGCTATCAGCCCCAGCATTTT. Protein: CASRIDSYQPQHF.

This chain connects TRBV5-4 to TRBJ1-1; 8 bases fit TRBD1. The CDR3 totals 15 residues. Germline V gene sequence: CDR1 SGHNT, CDR2 YYREEE (reference sequence). V gave up 0 bases and J gave up 7 bases; unmatched junction bases: 8. CDR3: CASSLEARGPSEAFF. CDR3 DNA sequence: TGTGCCAGCAGCTTGGAGGCCAGGGGGCCCAGTGAAGCTTTCTTT.

This clone was observed a few times. The CDR3 DNA reads as TGTGCCAGCAGCTTAGGGGACAGGGGATCCGTCCAGCCCCAGCATTTT. This encodes CASSLGDRGSVQPQHF. The chain joins TRBV7-9 to TRBJ1-5; 10 nucleotides agree with TRBD1. The CDR3 extends over 16 amino acids. The V segment lost 1 base and the J segment 7 bases; nucleotides outside the gene matches: 7. Germline CDR1 reads SEHNR; CDR2 reads FQNEAQ (reference sequence).

This clone came up once. The chain carries TRBV6-5 and TRBJ1-3; weak D call: TRBD1 (6 bases). CDR1 is MNHEY and CDR2 is SVGAGI in the germline V gene. The CDR3 loop spans 15 amino acids. The ends were cut back, 2 bases at V and 4 bases at J, with 12 bases in the middle. CDR3 DNA sequence: TGTGCCAGCAGTTACGCCGGACAGATCGGAAACACCATATATTTT. As protein: CASSYAGQIGNTIYF.

The rearrangement uses TRBV14 and TRBJ1-6; possibly TRBD1 for D (5 bases). Germline V gene data show CDR1 as SGHDN and CDR2 as FVKESK. Between the trimmed V and J ends, which lost 8 bases and 8 bases, there was a span of 16 bases. The CDR3 consists of 14 residues. CDR3 sequence (DNA): TGTGCCAGCCGCTGGACAAAGGTCGATTCACCCCTCCACTTT. Translation gives CASRWTKVDSPLHF.

The J gene is TRBJ2-7, the V gene TRBV19; TRBD2 agrees at 12 bases. CDR1 and CDR2 (germline): LNHDA, SQIVND (reference sequence). The CDR3 length is 15 residues. V lost 3 bases and J lost 3; bases outside the gene matches: 3. CDR3 amino acids: CASSITTSGSYEQYF. The DNA for the CDR3 is TGTGCCAGTAGTATCACGACTAGCGGGAGCTACGAGCAGTACTTC. Full variable domain (rest looked up from reference TRBV19 and TRBJ2-7): DGGITQSPKYLFRKEGQNVTLSCEQNLNHDAMYWYRQDPGQGLRLIYYSQIVNDFQKGDIAEGYSVSREKKESFPLTVTSAQKNPTAFYLCASSITTSGSYEQYFGPGTRLTVT.

The chain combines TRBV25-1 with TRBJ1-2; no clear D gene. The CDR3 length is 14 residues. Germline loops: CDR1 MGHDK, CDR2 SYGVNS. Trimming stripped 1 base from V and 1 base from J, with 7 bases between. In DNA, the CDR3 is TGTGCCAGCAGTGAATCTGGCCGTAACTATGGCTACACCTTC. Translating gives CASSESGRNYGYTF.

The chain links TRBV18 to TRBJ1-1; TRBD1 is a possible D gene (5 bases). Germline CDR1 reads KGHSH; CDR2 reads LQKENI. V was clipped by 4 bases and J by 8 bases, with 11 bases between them. The CDR3 totals 12 residues. Written as DNA, the CDR3 is TGTGCCAGCTCACTTGACAGACAAGAAGCTTTCTTT. Translation: CASSLDRQEAFF.

DNA for the CDR3: TGTGCCAGCAGCCCCCCCGGGAATCAGCCCCAGCATTTT. Translated, it gives CASSPPGNQPQHF. The V gene is TRBV3-1 (or the pseudogene TRBV3-2), the J gene TRBJ1-5; D remains ambiguous. The germline gives CDR1 LGHDT, CDR2 YNNKEL (reference sequence). The CDR3 is made up of 13 amino acids. V lost 4 bases and J lost 4, with 8 bases in between.